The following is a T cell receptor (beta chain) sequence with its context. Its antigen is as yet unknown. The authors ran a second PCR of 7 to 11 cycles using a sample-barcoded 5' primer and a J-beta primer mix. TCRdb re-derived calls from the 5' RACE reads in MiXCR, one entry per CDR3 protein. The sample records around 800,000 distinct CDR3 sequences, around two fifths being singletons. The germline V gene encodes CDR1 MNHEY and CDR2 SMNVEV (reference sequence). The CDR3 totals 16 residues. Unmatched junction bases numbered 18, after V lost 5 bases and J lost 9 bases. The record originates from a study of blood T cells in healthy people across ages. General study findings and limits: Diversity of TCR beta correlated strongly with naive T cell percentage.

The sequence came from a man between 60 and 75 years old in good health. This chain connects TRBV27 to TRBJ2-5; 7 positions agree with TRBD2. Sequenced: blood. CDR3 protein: CASSDKGRRGRWSQYF. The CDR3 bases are TGTGCCAGCAGTGATAAGGGGCGGCGGGGGAGGTGGTCCCAGTACTTC.